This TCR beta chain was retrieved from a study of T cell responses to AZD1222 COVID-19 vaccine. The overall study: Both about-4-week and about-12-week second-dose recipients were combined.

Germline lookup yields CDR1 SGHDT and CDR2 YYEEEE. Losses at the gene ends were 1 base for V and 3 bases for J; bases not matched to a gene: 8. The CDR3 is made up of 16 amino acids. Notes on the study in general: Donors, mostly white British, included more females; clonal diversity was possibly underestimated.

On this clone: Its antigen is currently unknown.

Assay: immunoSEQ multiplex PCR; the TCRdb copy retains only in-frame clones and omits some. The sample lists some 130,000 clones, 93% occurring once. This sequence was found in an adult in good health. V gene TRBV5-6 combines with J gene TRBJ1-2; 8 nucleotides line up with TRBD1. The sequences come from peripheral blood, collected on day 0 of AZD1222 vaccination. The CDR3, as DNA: TGTGCCAGCAGCTTGACACTGGACAGGGACGACTATGGCTACACCTTC. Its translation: CASSLTLDRDDYGYTF.